This record covers a single T cell receptor (beta chain). Germline V gives CDR1 MNHGY, CDR2 SVAAGI. This CDR3 comprises 18 residues. Losses at the gene ends were 4 bases for V and 4 bases for J; bases not matched to a gene: 15. Original handling: Reference gene primers were amplified, and this amplification served to estimate nucleated cell counts. The method was immunoSEQ multiplex PCR; TCRdb's version includes in-frame clones alone and lacks a portion of them. D and trimming were read from the DNA, whereas the V and J calls and clone size are those reported in that table. The sample holds 400,000 to 450,000 clones, roughly 90% seen once. The data belong to a study of blood T cell repertoires in COVID-19. As for the study in general: Sample material is recorded as cDNA or gDNA derived from T cells, B-cell-depleted T cells, or PBMCs.

The sample was peripheral blood. The receptor was isolated from a woman aged 25 to 39 with active or convalescent COVID-19. This sequence joins TRBV6-9 and TRBJ1-2; 10 nucleotides align to TRBD1. The CDR3 nucleotides read TGTGCCAGCAGTTCAAAGTGGGACAGGGGCGATGAAGGCTATGGCTACACCTTC. It is translated as CASSSKWDRGDEGYGYTF.